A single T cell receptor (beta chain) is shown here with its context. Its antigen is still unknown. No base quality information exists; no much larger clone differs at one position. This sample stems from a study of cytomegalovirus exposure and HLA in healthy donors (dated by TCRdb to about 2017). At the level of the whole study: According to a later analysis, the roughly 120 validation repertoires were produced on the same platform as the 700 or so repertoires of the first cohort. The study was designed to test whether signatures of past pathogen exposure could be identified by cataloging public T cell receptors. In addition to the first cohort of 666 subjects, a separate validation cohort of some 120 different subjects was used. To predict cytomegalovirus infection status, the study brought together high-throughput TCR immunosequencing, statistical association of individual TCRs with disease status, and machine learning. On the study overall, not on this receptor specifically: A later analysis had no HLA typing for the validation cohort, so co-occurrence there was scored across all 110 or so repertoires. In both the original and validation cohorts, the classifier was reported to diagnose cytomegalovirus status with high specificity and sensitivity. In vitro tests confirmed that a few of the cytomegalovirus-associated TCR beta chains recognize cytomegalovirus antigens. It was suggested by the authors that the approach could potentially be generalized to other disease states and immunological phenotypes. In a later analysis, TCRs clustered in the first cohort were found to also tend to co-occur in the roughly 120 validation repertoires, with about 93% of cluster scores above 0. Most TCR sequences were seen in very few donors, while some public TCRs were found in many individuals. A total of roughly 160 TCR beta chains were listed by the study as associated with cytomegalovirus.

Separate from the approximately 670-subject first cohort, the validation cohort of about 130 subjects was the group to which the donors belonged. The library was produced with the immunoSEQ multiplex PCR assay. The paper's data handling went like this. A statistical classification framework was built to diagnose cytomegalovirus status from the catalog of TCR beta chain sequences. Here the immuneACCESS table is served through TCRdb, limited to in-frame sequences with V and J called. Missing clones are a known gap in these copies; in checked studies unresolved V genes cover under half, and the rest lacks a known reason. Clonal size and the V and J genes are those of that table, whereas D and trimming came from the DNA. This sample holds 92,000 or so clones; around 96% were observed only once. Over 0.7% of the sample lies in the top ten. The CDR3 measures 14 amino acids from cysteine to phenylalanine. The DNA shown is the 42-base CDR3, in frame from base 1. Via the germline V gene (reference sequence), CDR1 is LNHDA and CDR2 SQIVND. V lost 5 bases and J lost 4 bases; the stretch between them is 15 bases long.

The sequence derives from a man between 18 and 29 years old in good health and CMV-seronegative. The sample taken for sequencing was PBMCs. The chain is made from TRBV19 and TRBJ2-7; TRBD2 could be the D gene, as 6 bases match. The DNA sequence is TGTGCCAGTAGTCTCCGATTAGCGGTTTACGAGCAGTACTTC. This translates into CASSLRLAVYEQYF.